The 27 T cell receptor beta chains given below trace back to one sample, sequenced in a study of blood T cell repertoires in COVID-19. This table comes from immunoSEQ multiplex PCR, and its TCRdb copy is limited to in-frame clones, with some not included. Of approximately 180,000 clones in the sample, around 82% were seen once. What was sequenced was PBMCs or T cells enriched from blood (not recorded which). Source of these receptors: a woman aged 60 to 75 with acute COVID-19.

This chain uses TRBV21-1 with TRBJ1-1; the table's TRBD1 call for D was not verified on the DNA. TRBV21-1 is deemed a pseudogene. This CDR3 comprises 15 residues. CDR3 amino acids: CASSNQVTMNTEAFF. The CDR3 region has the DNA TGTGCCAGCAGCAATCAGGTTACCATGAACACTGAAGCTTTCTTT.

V and J are TRBV10-3 and TRBJ1-3; 9 bases agree with TRBD1. V dropped 9 bases and J dropped 0; count of bases not matched to a gene: 3. The germline CDR1 and CDR2 sequences are ENHRY and SYGVKD. The CDR3 sequence is 14 residues long. The CDR3 here is CAIGTGNSGNTIYF. The CDR3 nucleotides are TGTGCCATAGGGACAGGGAACTCTGGAAACACCATATATTTT.

The chain joins TRBV12-3 or TRBV12-4 to TRBJ2-1; tentative D call: TRBD1 (6 bases). The CDR3 is made up of 12 amino acids. Trimming took off 6 bases at V and 7 bases at J, with 10 bases between the two ends. The CDR3 DNA reads as TGTGCCAGCAGCTCCACAGGGAATGAGCAGTTCTTC. It is translated as CASSSTGNEQFF.

This sequence joins TRBV7-9 and TRBJ2-7, with D perhaps TRBD2 (6 bases). The CDR3 is 14 amino acids. The V and J ends lost 1 base and 5 bases respectively, with 12 bases between them. CDR1 is SEHNR and CDR2 is FQNEAQ in the germline V gene (reference sequence). CDR3 region: CASSLGGGLDEQYF. DNA for the CDR3: TGTGCCAGCAGCTTAGGTGGGGGGTTGGACGAGCAGTACTTC.

This chain links TRBV21-1 with TRBJ2-7; TRBD1 is the table's D call and was not checked against the DNA. TRBV21-1 is shown as a pseudogene. The CDR3 sequence is 12 residues long. CDR3 bases: TGTGCCAGCAGCAAAGTAGGACAGGGTCAGTACTTC. Amino acid sequence: CASSKVGQGQYF.

In DNA form, the CDR3 reads TGTGCCAGCAGCTCACAGGACAGGGGCTATGGCTACACCTTC. Translated, it gives CASSSQDRGYGYTF. The chain couples TRBV5-4 to TRBJ1-2; 9 nucleotides match TRBD1. From germline, CDR1 is SGHNT and CDR2 YYREEE (reference sequence). The junction had 4 bases not matched to a gene; V was cut back by 3 bases and J by 4 bases. The CDR3 extends over 14 amino acids.

This clone was counted once. J is TRBJ2-1 and V is TRBV20-1, with D unresolved. Germline values: CDR1 DFQATT, CDR2 SNEGSKA (reference sequence). This CDR3 region has 11 residues. Trimming pared 4 bases from V and 7 bases from J, leaving 8 bases between. DNA for the CDR3: TGCAGTGCTAAGACACTTAATGAGCAGTTCTTC. Protein: CSAKTLNEQFF.

The rearrangement uses TRBV10-3 and TRBJ1-5; D might be TRBD1 (5 bases). V shed 5 bases and J shed 5 bases, with 13 bases lying between them. CDR1 and CDR2 (germline): ENHRY, SYGVKD. This CDR3 spans 14 amino acids. Here the CDR3 reads CAISPAPGDQPQHF. The CDR3 region has the DNA TGTGCCATCAGTCCGGCCCCGGGGGATCAGCCCCAGCATTTT.

The rearrangement joins TRBV18 to TRBJ2-2, with TRBD2 as a possible D gene (6 bases). The CDR3 has 16 amino acids. Per the germline V gene, CDR1 is KGHSH and CDR2 is LQKENI. The V end was cut by 1 base, the J end by 1 base, with 10 bases between. CDR3 in amino acids: CASSPRTGVNTGELFF. The CDR3 region has the DNA TGTGCCAGCTCACCACGAACGGGGGTGAACACCGGGGAGCTGTTTTTT.

The rearrangement joins TRBV19 to TRBJ2-3, with D hard to call. The CDR3 length is 13 residues. Germline-derived CDR1 and CDR2 are LNHDA and SQIVND (reference sequence). The ends were cut back, 7 bases at V and 1 base at J, with 9 bases in the middle. CDR3 loop: CASTPRGTDTQYF. The DNA for the CDR3 is TGTGCCAGTACCCCCCGGGGCACAGATACGCAGTATTTT.

This CDR3 reads CASSPQTGANEKLFF. As DNA, the CDR3 is TGTGCCAGCTCACCCCAGACAGGGGCTAATGAAAAACTGTTTTTT. V and J are TRBV18 and TRBJ1-4; 8 bases fit TRBD1. The V gene end was trimmed by 3 bases and the J gene end by 3 bases; junction bases not matched to a gene: 3. This CDR3 comprises 15 residues. The germline gives CDR1 KGHSH, CDR2 LQKENI.

The count of this clone is one. J is TRBJ1-4 and V is TRBV27; 7 bases fit TRBD1. This CDR3 is 15 amino acids long. Per germline, CDR1 MNHEY and CDR2 SMNVEV (reference sequence). V was clipped by 2 bases and J by 3 bases; unmatched bases: 3. CDR3 region: CASSLGTASNEKLFF. The CDR3 nucleotides are TGTGCCAGCAGTTTAGGGACAGCGTCTAATGAAAAACTGTTTTTT.

The V and J genes are TRBV28 and TRBJ1-2, with 9 bases aligning to TRBD1. Germline V gene data show CDR1 as MDHEN and CDR2 as SYDVKM. The V gene end was trimmed by 5 bases and the J gene end by 3 bases; junction bases not matched to a gene: 7. This CDR3 contains 15 residues. DNA for the CDR3: TGTGCCAGCAGTAGTGGACAGGGGCCCGACTATGGCTACACCTTC. Encoded protein: CASSSGQGPDYGYTF.

This chain joins TRBV6-5 and TRBJ1-4; D might be TRBD1 (6 bases). Germline-derived CDR1 and CDR2 are MNHEY and SVGAGI. The V gene lost 6 bases and the J gene lost 8 bases, with 16 bases spanning the gap. The CDR3 sequence is 14 residues long. CDR3 nucleotide sequence: TGTGCCAGCAGGGACGGGGGGCCTGGCGAAAAACTGTTTTTT. This sequence encodes CASRDGGPGEKLFF.

This clone was seen more than once but under ten times. The CDR3: CASSLNSGQGNEKLFF. The CDR3 DNA follows: TGTGCCAGCAGCTTGAACTCGGGACAGGGGAATGAAAAACTGTTTTTT. The chain has TRBV5-5 and TRBJ1-4; TRBD1 aligns across 10 bases. The CDR3 spans 16 residues. V was clipped by 1 base and J by 5 bases; unmatched bases: 5. Germline-derived CDR1 and CDR2 are SGHKS and YYEKEE (reference sequence).

This chain connects TRBV10-3 to TRBJ1-5; D is possibly TRBD1 (6 bases). The germline V and J ends were trimmed by 0 bases and 7 bases, with 7 bases remaining between them. Germline lookup yields CDR1 ENHRY and CDR2 SYGVKD. The CDR3 runs 13 residues. The chain's CDR3 is CAISESGGQPQHF. The CDR3 coding sequence is TGTGCCATCAGTGAGTCAGGGGGACAGCCCCAGCATTTT.

The chain couples TRBV12-3 or TRBV12-4 to TRBJ1-1; perhaps TRBD1 as D (5 bases). This CDR3 is 13 amino acids long. V shed 5 bases and J shed 6 bases, with 13 bases lying between them. CDR3 sequence reads: CASSKTGPPEAFF. The CDR3 bases are TGTGCCAGCAGTAAAACAGGTCCTCCTGAAGCTTTCTTT.

The chain combines TRBV5-4 with TRBJ2-7; perhaps TRBD1 as D (5 bases). The CDR3 covers 16 residues. The germline gives CDR1 SGHNT, CDR2 YYREEE (reference sequence). The V and J ends lost 1 base and 3 bases respectively, with 17 bases between them. The CDR3 is CASSLRNRLHNYEQYF. DNA of the CDR3: TGTGCCAGCAGCTTGAGAAACAGGCTCCATAACTACGAGCAGTACTTC. Full variable domain (outside the CDR3, taken from reference TRBV5-4 and TRBJ2-7): ETGVTQSPTHLIKTRGQQVTLRCSSQSGHNTVSWYQQALGQGPQFIFQYYREEENGRGNFPPRFSGLQFPNYSSELNVNALELDDSALYLCASSLRNRLHNYEQYFGPGTRLTVT.

The chain has TRBV19 and TRBJ2-7, with D possibly TRBD2 on 6 matching bases. Between the trimmed V and J ends, which lost 5 bases and 2 bases, there was a span of 13 bases. The germline CDR1 and CDR2 sequences are LNHDA and SQIVND (reference sequence). CDR3 length equals 14 residues. The CDR3 DNA follows: TGTGCCAGTAGTCCCGGGGGAACAACCTACGAGCAGTACGTC. It is translated as CASSPGGTTYEQYV.

V usage is TRBV14 and J usage is TRBJ2-1, with TRBD1 matching 8 bases. The CDR3 sequence is 16 residues long. Losses at the gene ends were 1 base for V and 7 bases for J; bases not matched to a gene: 9. Per the germline V gene, CDR1 is SGHDN and CDR2 is FVKESK. Here the CDR3 reads CASSQVGQGASNEQFF. The CDR3 coding sequence is TGTGCCAGCAGCCAAGTCGGGCAGGGGGCGTCGAATGAGCAGTTCTTC.

The V gene is TRBV3-1 (or the pseudogene TRBV3-2), the J gene TRBJ2-1; tentative D call: TRBD2 (5 bases). Germline assignment: CDR1 LGHDT and CDR2 YNNKEL (reference sequence). Trimming removed 1 base at V and 5 bases at J, with 9 bases between. CDR3 length: 14 amino acids. CDR3 coding DNA: TGTGCCAGCAGCCAAGGTGCCGGGGACAATGAGCAGTTCTTC. It codes for CASSQGAGDNEQFF.

Turning to this clone: Within the sample, other DNA sequences also encode this same CDR3. This chain joins TRBV29-1 and TRBJ1-1; no definite D call. CDR1 is SQVTM and CDR2 is ANQGSEA in the germline V gene. Trimming took off 5 bases at V and 5 bases at J, with 9 bases between the two ends. This CDR3 comprises 11 residues. The CDR3 nucleotides are TGCAGCGTTCCTCGGGGAACTGAAGCTTTCTTT. Protein sequence: CSVPRGTEAFF. The whole variable domain, filled in from reference TRBV29-1 and TRBJ1-1, reads SAVISQKPSRDICQRGTSLTIQCQVDSQVTMMFWYRQQPGQSLTLIATANQGSEATYESGFVIDKFPISRPNLTFSTLTVSNMSPEDSSIYLCSVPRGTEAFFGQGTRLTVV.

The V call is TRBV19, the J call TRBJ2-7; 8 nucleotides line up with TRBD1. Germline CDR1 and CDR2: LNHDA and SQIVND (reference sequence). The CDR3 consists of 15 residues. Trimming removed 6 bases from V and 5 bases from J; junction bases left unmatched: 12. CDR3 residues: CASRSNGDRNHEQYV. In DNA, the CDR3 is TGTGCCAGTAGGTCAAACGGGGACAGGAACCACGAGCAGTACGTC.

The chain is built from TRBV27 and TRBJ1-2; 11 bases fit TRBD1. Trimming cost V 2 bases and J 5 bases; bases outside gene matches: 4. Germline CDR1 reads MNHEY; CDR2 reads SMNVEV (reference sequence). There are 15 residues in the CDR3. The CDR3 here is CASSLGQGANYGYTF. The CDR3 DNA reads as TGTGCCAGCAGTTTAGGACAGGGGGCCAATTATGGCTACACCTTC.

This sequence joins TRBV5-1 and TRBJ1-6, with TRBD1 identical over 10 bases. This CDR3 comprises 16 residues. Trimming removed 0 bases from V and 8 bases from J; junction bases left unmatched: 5. Germline V lookup: CDR1 SGHRS, CDR2 YFSETQ. CDR3 DNA sequence: TGCGCCAGCAGCTTGGAAGGCGGGACAGGGGATTCACCCCTCCACTTT. Protein sequence: CASSLEGGTGDSPLHF.

V gene TRBV7-8 combines with J gene TRBJ1-3, with D unresolved. This CDR3 is 15 amino acids long. The germline gives CDR1 SGHVS, CDR2 FQNEAQ. The ends were cut back, 5 bases at V and 2 bases at J, with 13 bases in the middle. For the CDR3, the DNA is TGTGCCAGCAGCCCGGTAGAGGGTGCTGGAAACACCATATATTTT. Residues: CASSPVEGAGNTIYF.

This rearrangement joins TRBV7-8 to TRBJ1-2, with D perhaps matching TRBD1 (5 bases). The CDR3 consists of 12 residues. Germline V CDR1 and CDR2: SGHVS, FQNEAQ. Trimming shortened V by 5 bases and J by 8 bases, and 12 bases separated the two germline ends. The CDR3, as DNA: TGTGCCAGCAGCACACAGGCTTTGGGCTACACCTTC. Amino acid sequence: CASSTQALGYTF.